The entry that follows covers one T cell receptor beta chain sequence. PBMC were collected before vaccination, two weeks after the third vaccination, and at progression. The CDR3 contains 15 residues. J was trimmed by 8 bases and V by 3 bases; bases with no gene match: 12. In germline, CDR1 is SGHVS, CDR2 FQNEAQ. Amplification used 60 V beta primers and 13 J beta primers. TCRdb's copy holds only in-frame clones and misses some; the assay was immunoSEQ multiplex PCR. Here the sample spans tens of thousands of clones, 80% to 85% being singletons. The data are from a study of glioma-infiltrating T cells after dendritic cell vaccination. Study details: Glioblastoma patients came from Phase I and II dendritic cell vaccination trials.

The sample was blood, taken before dendritic cell vaccination. This receptor was taken from a human donor with glioblastoma. The J gene is TRBJ1-1, the V gene TRBV7-8; the match to TRBD1 covers 7 bases. In DNA, the CDR3 is TGTGCCAGCAGCTTGGGTTTCGGGACAGCGGTGGAAGCTTTCTTT. It codes for CASSLGFGTAVEAFF.